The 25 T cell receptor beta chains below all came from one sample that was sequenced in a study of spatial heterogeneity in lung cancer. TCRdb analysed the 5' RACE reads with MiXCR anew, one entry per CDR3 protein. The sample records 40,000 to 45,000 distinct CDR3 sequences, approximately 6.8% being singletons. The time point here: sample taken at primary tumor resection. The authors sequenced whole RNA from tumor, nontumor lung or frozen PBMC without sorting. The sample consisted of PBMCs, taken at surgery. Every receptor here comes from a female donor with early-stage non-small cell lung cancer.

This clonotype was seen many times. The CDR3 sequence: CASSFLAAGTEAFF. The CDR3 nucleotides read TGTGCCAGCAGTTTCTTAGCAGCGGGTACTGAAGCTTTCTTT. This chain uses TRBV6-2 or TRBV6-3 with TRBJ1-1; D not resolved. V was trimmed by 4 bases and J by 5 bases, leaving 14 bases between them. The length of the CDR3 is 14 residues. Germline values: CDR1 MNHEY, CDR2 SVGEGT.

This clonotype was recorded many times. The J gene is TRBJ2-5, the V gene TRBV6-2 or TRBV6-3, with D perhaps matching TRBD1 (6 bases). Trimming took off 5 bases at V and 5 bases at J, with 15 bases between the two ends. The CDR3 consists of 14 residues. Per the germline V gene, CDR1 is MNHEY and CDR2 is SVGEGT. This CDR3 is CASSTTGIGETQYF. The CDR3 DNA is TGTGCCAGCAGTACTACAGGGATCGGTGAGACCCAGTACTTC.

CDR3 coding DNA: TGCAGCGTTGTTTCCCGTGAGGGCAATGAGCAGTTCTTC. Its protein is CSVVSREGNEQFF. The chain has TRBV29-1 and TRBJ2-1; a weak D match, TRBD2 (5 bases). Germline CDR1 SQVTM, CDR2 ANQGSEA. The CDR3 spans 13 residues. Between the trimmed V and J ends, which lost 4 bases and 6 bases, there was a span of 13 bases.

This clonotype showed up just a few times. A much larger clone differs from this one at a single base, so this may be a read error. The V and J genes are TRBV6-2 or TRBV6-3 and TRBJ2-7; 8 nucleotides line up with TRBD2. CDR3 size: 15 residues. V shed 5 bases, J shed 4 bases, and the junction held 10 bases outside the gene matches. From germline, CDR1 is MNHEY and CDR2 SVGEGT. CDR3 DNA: TGTGCCAGCAGTCCCCCCCGGGGGGGCCATTACGAGCAGTACTTC. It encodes CASSPPRGGHYEQYF.

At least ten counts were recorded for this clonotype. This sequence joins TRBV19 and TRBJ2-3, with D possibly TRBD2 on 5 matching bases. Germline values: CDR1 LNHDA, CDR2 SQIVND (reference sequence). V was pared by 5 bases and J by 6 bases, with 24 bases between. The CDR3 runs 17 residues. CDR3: CASSYRAAPRARDTQYF. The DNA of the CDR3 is TGTGCCAGTAGTTACAGAGCCGCCCCGAGGGCACGGGATACGCAGTATTTT.

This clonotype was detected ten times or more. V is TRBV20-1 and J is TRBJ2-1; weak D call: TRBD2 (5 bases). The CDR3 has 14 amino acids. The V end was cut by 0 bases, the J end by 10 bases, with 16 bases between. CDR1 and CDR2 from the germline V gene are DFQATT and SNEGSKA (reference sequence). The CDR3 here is CSARDLGVPVEQFF. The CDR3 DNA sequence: TGCAGTGCTAGAGATCTCGGGGTCCCAGTAGAGCAGTTCTTC.

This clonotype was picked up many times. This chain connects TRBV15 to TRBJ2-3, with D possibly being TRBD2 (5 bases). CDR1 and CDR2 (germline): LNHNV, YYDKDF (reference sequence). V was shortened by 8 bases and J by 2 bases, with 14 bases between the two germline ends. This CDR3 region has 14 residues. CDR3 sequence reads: CATRPQRITDTQYF. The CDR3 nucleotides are TGTGCCACCCGCCCTCAGCGGATCACAGATACGCAGTATTTT.

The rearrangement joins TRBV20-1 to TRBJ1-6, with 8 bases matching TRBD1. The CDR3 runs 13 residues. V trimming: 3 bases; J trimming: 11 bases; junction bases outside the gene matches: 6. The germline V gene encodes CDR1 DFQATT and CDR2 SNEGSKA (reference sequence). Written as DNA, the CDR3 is TGCAGTGCTAGCAGACAGGGGTCGACACCCCTCCACTTT. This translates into CSASRQGSTPLHF.

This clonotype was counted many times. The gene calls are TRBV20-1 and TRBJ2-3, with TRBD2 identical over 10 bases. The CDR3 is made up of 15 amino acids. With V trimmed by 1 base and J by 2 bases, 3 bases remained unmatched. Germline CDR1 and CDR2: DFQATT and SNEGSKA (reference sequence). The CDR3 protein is CSARGLAGATDTQYF. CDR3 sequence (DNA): TGCAGTGCTAGAGGCCTAGCGGGGGCCACAGATACGCAGTATTTT.

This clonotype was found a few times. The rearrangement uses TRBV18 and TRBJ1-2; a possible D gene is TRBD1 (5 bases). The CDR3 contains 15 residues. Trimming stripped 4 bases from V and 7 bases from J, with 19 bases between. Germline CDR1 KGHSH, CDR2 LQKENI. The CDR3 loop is CASSRPSPERGGYTF. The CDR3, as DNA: TGTGCCAGCTCACGCCCGAGCCCTGAGAGGGGTGGCTACACCTTC.

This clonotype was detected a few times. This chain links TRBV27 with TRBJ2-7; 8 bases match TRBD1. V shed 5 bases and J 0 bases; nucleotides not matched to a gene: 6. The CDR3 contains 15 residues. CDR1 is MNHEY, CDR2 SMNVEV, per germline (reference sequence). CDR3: CASSLRDRGSYEQYF. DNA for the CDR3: TGTGCCAGCAGTCTCCGCGACAGGGGCTCCTACGAGCAGTACTTC.

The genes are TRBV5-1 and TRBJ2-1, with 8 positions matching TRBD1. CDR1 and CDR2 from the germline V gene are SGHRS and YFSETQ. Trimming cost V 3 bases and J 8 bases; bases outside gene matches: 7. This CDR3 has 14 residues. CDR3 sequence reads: CASSSGQGRDEQFF. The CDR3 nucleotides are TGCGCCAGCAGCTCCGGACAGGGTAGGGATGAGCAGTTCTTC.

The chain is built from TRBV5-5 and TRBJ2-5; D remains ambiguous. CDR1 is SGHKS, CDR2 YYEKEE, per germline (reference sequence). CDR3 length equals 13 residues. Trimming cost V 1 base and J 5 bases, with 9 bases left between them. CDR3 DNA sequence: TGTGCCAGCAGCTTGTTGGTCACGGAGACCCAGTACTTC. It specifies CASSLLVTETQYF.

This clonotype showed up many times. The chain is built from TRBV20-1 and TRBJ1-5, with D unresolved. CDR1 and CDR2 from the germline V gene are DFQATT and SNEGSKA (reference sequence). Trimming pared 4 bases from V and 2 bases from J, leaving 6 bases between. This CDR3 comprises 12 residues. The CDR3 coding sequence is TGCAGTGCTACTGGTGGCAATCAGCCCCAGCATTTT. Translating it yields CSATGGNQPQHF.

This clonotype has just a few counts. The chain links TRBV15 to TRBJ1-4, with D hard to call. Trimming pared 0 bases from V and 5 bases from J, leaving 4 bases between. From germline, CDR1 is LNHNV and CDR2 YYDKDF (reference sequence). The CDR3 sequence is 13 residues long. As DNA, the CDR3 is TGTGCCACCAGCAGAGATCCCAATGAAAAACTGTTTTTT. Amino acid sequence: CATSRDPNEKLFF.

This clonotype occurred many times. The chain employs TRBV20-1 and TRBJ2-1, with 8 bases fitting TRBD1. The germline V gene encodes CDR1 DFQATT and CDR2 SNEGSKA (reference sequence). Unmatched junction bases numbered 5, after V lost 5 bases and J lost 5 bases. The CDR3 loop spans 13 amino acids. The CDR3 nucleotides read TGCAGTGCTTTCCGGGACAGGAACAATGAGCAGTTCTTC. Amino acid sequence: CSAFRDRNNEQFF.

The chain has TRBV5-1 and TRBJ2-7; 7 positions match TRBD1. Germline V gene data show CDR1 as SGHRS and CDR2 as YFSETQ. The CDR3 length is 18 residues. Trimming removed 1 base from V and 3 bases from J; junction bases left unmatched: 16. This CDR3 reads CASSLYGPLPGTDYEQYF. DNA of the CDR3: TGCGCCAGCAGCTTGTACGGACCCTTACCCGGGACAGACTACGAGCAGTACTTC.

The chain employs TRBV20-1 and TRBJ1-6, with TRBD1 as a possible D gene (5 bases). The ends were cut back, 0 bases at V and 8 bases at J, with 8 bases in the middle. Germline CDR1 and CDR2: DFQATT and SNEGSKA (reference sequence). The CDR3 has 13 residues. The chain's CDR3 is CSARDDSYSPLHF. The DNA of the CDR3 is TGCAGTGCTAGAGATGACAGCTATTCACCCCTCCACTTT.

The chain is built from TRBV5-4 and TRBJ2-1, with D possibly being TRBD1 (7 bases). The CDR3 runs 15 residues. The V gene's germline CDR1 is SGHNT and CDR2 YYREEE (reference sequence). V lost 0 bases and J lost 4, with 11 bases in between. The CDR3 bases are TGTGCCAGCAGCTTGGCAGGGGGGCAGTACAATGAGCAGTTCTTC. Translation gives CASSLAGGQYNEQFF.

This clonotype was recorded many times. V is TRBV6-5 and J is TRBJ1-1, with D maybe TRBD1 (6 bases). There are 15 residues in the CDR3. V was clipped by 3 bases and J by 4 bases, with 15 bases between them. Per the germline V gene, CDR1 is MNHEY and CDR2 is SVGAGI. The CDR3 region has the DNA TGTGCCAGCAGTTATTCTTGGGGGCAGAGCACTGAAGCTTTCTTT. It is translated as CASSYSWGQSTEAFF.

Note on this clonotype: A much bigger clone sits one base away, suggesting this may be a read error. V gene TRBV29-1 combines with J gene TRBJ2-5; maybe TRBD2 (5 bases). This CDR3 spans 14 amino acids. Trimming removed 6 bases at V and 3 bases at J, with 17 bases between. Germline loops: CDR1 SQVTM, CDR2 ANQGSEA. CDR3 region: CSVAEAGQKETQYF. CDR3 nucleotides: TGCAGCGTCGCCGAGGCGGGCCAGAAAGAGACCCAGTACTTC.

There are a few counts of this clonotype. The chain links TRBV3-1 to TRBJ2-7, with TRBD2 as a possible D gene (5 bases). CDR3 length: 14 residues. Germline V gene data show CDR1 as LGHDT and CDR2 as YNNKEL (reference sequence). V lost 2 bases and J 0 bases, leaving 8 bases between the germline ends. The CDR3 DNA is TGTGCCAGCAGCCAAAGAGGGAACTCCTACGAGCAGTACTTC. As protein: CASSQRGNSYEQYF.

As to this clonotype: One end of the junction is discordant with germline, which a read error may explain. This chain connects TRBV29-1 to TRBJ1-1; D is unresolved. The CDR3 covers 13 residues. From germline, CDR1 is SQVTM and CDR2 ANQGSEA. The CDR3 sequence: CSASDGLVTEAFF. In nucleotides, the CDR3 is TGCAGCGCTTCGGACGGCCTAGTCACTGAGGCTTTCTTT.

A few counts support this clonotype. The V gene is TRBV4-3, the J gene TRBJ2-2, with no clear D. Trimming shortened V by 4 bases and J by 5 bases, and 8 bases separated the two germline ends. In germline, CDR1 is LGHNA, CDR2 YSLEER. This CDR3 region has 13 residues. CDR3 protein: CASSPHGTGELFF. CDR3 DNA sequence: TGCGCCAGCAGCCCTCACGGGACCGGGGAGCTGTTTTTT.

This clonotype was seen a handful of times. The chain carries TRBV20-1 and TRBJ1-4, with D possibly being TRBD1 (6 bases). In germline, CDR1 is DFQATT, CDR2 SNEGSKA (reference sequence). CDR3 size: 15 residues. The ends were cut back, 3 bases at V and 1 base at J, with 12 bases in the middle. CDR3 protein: CSASDRKGTNEKLFF. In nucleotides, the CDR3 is TGCAGTGCTAGCGACAGGAAGGGAACTAATGAAAAACTGTTTTTT.